Listed here are 11 T cell receptor beta chains from one sample, sequenced in a study of blood T cell repertoires in COVID-19. Sequencing used immunoSEQ multiplex PCR; TCRdb keeps in-frame clones, though not all of them. The sample lists approximately 160,000 clones; just over 85% were seen once. The sequenced sample consisted of peripheral blood. These receptors were obtained from a man over 45 with active or convalescent COVID-19.

The rearrangement joins TRBV7-2 to TRBJ1-5, with D uncertain. Germline values: CDR1 SGHTA, CDR2 FQGNSA. V dropped 5 bases and J dropped 5 bases, with 16 bases sitting between them. This CDR3 is 15 amino acids long. CDR3 sequence reads: CASSLGGQRDQPQHF. DNA for the CDR3: TGTGCCAGCAGCCTCGGAGGGCAGCGGGATCAGCCCCAGCATTTT.

This clone was detected a few times. V usage is TRBV5-1 and J usage is TRBJ2-3, with D tentatively TRBD2 (6 bases). V lost 0 bases and J 0 bases, leaving 11 bases between the germline ends. The CDR3 runs to 16 residues. CDR1 SGHRS and CDR2 YFSETQ come from the germline V gene. CDR3 nucleotide sequence: TGCGCCAGCAGCTTGGCCGGGGGAGGCAGCACAGATACGCAGTATTTT. It specifies CASSLAGGGSTDTQYF.

This clone has a single count. The V and J genes are TRBV28 and TRBJ1-1, with D possibly TRBD1 on 6 matching bases. The germline V gene has CDR1 MDHEN and CDR2 SYDVKM. CDR3 length: 15 amino acids. V was cut by 2 bases and J by 0 bases, with 10 bases left in between. The CDR3 is CASSLGGSMNTEAFF. The CDR3 nucleotides read TGTGCCAGCAGTTTAGGGGGCTCCATGAACACTGAAGCTTTCTTT.

The chain uses TRBV24-1 and TRBJ1-5; D is perhaps TRBD1 (5 bases). The germline CDR1 and CDR2 sequences are KGHDR and SFDVKD. The ends were cut back, 4 bases at V and 5 bases at J, with 8 bases in the middle. CDR3 length equals 13 residues. CDR3 amino acids: CATSETDYQPQHF. CDR3 DNA: TGTGCCACCAGTGAGACAGATTATCAGCCCCAGCATTTT.

The chain recombines TRBV4-1 with TRBJ1-2, with a tentative D call TRBD1 (6 bases). Trimming removed 1 base from V and 5 bases from J, with 8 bases in between. This CDR3 spans 13 amino acids. Germline V gene sequence: CDR1 MGHRA, CDR2 YSYEKL. The CDR3 DNA follows: TGCGCCAGCAGCCAAGTAGGACAGTATGGCTACACCTTC. Amino acid sequence: CASSQVGQYGYTF.

This clone was recorded once. The chain carries TRBV7-2 and TRBJ1-1; TRBD1 is a possible D gene (6 bases). Germline CDR1 and CDR2: SGHTA and FQGNSA. CDR3 size: 11 residues. V was clipped by 4 bases and J by 10 bases, with 10 bases between them. CDR3 DNA: TGTGCCAGCAGCTACAGGGTCGGAGCTTTCTTT. Residues: CASSYRVGAFF.

The genes are TRBV18 and TRBJ2-1, with 13 bases that match TRBD2. The CDR3 totals 19 residues. Germline assignment: CDR1 KGHSH and CDR2 LQKENI. Trimming at V came to 1 base and at J to 6 bases, leaving 12 bases not matched to a gene. The CDR3 reads CASSPQGLAGRVGFNEQFF. The CDR3 nucleotides read TGTGCCAGCTCACCACAGGGACTAGCGGGAAGGGTAGGATTCAATGAGCAGTTCTTC.

V gene TRBV3-1 (or the pseudogene TRBV3-2) combines with J gene TRBJ2-6, with D unclear. Per germline, CDR1 LGHDT and CDR2 YNNKEL (reference sequence). The CDR3 extends over 14 amino acids. The V end lost 0 bases, the J end lost 4 bases, and 4 bases lay between the germline ends. CDR3 amino acids: CASSQDYGANVLTF. The CDR3 nucleotides read TGTGCCAGCAGCCAAGACTACGGGGCCAACGTCCTGACTTTC.

J is TRBJ2-5 and V is TRBV19; a possible D gene is TRBD2 (7 bases). The V end was cut by 5 bases, the J end by 4 bases, with 17 bases between. CDR1 LNHDA and CDR2 SQIVND come from the germline V gene (reference sequence). The CDR3 loop spans 15 amino acids. The CDR3 bases are TGTGCCAGTAGTGGACTAGGGACAATGGGAGAGACCCAGTACTTC. Translation: CASSGLGTMGETQYF.

CDR3 DNA: TGTGCCAGCTCCCGGACAAACTCTGGAAACACCATATATTTT. This encodes CASSRTNSGNTIYF. V usage is TRBV7-3 and J usage is TRBJ1-3, with D tentatively TRBD1 (5 bases). V lost 8 bases and J lost 0, with 11 bases in between. CDR1 and CDR2 from the germline V gene are SGHTA and FQGTGA. CDR3 length: 14 residues.

V gene TRBV5-1 combines with J gene TRBJ1-2; 9 bases line up with TRBD1. The J segment lost 5 bases and the V segment lost 2 bases, leaving 4 bases of the junction unmatched. CDR3 length equals 14 residues. Per germline, CDR1 SGHRS and CDR2 YFSETQ. CDR3 protein: CASSLGQGLYGYTF. The CDR3 nucleotides read TGCGCCAGCAGCTTAGGACAGGGGCTATATGGCTACACCTTC.